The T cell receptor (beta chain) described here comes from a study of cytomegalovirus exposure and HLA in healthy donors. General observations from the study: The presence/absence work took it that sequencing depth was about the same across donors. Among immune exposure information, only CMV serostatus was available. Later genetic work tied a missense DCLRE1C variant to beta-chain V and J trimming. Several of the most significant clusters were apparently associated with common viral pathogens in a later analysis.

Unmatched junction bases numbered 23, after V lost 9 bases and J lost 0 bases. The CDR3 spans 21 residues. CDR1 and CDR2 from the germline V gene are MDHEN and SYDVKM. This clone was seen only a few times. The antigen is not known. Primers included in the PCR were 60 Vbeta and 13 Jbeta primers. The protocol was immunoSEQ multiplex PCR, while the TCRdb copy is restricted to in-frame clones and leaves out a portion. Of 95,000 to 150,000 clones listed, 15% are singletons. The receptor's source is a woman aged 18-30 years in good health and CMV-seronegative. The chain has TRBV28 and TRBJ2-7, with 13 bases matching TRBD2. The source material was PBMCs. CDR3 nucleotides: TGTGCCAGTAGTATCCCGTCCCTACGGACTAGCGGGGGTCGTAGCTCCTACGAGCAGTACTTC. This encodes CASSIPSLRTSGGRSSYEQYF. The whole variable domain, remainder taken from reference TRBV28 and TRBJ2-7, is DVKVTQSSRYLVKRTGEKVFLECVQDMDHENMFWYRQDPGLGLRLIYFSYDVKMKEKGDIPEGYSVSREKKERFSLILESASTNQTSMYLCASSIPSLRTSGGRSSYEQYFGPGTRLTVT.